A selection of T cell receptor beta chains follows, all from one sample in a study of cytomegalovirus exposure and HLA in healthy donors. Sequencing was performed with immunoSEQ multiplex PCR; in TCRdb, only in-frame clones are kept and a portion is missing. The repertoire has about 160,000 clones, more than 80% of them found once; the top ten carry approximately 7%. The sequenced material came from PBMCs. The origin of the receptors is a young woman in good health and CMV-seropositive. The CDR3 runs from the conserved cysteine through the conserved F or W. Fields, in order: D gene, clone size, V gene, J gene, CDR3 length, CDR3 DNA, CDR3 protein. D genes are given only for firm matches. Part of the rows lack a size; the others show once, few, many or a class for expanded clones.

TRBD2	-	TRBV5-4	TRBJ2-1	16	TGTGCCAGCAGCCCCGGGACTAGCGGGGGTCTCAATGAGCAGTTCTTC	CASSPGTSGGLNEQFF
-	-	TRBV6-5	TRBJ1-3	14	TGTCCCCCCGGTGGGGGGATTTTTGGAAACACCATATATTTT	CPPGGGIFGNTIYF
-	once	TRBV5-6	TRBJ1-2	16	TGTGCCAGCAGCTTGGCCAACGCGGGCATACCCTATGGCTACACCTTC	CASSLANAGIPYGYTF
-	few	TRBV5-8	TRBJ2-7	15	TGTGCCAGCAGCCTGACTTTCCGGAGGGGCGACGAGCAGTACTTC	CASSLTFRRGDEQYF
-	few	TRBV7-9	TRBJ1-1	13	TGTGCCCTCGTCAAGGGGCGAGGAACTGAAGCTTTCTTT	CALVKGRGTEAFF
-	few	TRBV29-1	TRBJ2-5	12	TGCAGCACTGTGGGACTCCAAGAGACCCAGTACTTC	CSTVGLQETQYF
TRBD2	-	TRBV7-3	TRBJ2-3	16	TGTGCCAGCAGCCGCGGGGGGGAACCAACAGTGGATACGCAGTATTTT	CASSRGGEPTVDTQYF
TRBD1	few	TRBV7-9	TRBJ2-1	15	TGTGCCAGCAGCCACGGACAGGGGAATAGTAATGAGCAGTTCTTC	CASSHGQGNSNEQFF
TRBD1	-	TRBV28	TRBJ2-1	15	TGTGCCAGCAGTTTTGGGACAGGGTTTGACAATGAGCAGTTCTTC	CASSFGTGFDNEQFF
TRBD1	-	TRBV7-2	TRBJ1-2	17	TGTGCCAGCAGCTTAGACTTGGCGACAGGGGTAGCCTATGGCTACACCTTC	CASSLDLATGVAYGYTF
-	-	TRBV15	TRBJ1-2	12	TGTGCCACCAGCAACAGGGACTATGGCTACACCTTC	CATSNRDYGYTF
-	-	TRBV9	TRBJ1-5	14	TGTGCCAGCAGCCCCTCAGGAGGGGACCAGCCCCAGCATTTT	CASSPSGGDQPQHF
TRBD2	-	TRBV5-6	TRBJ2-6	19	TGTGCCAGCAGCCTGCTTGGGTACTCCGCGGGGGCTGGGGCCAACGTCCTGACTTTC	CASSLLGYSAGAGANVLTF
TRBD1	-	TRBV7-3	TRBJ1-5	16	TGTGCCAGCAGCTCCTGGACAGGTACCTCACTTCAGCCCCAGCATTTT	CASSSWTGTSLQPQHF
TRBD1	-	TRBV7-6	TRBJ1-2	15	TGTGCCAGCAGCGCCAGCGGGACAGGACACTATGGCTACACCTTC	CASSASGTGHYGYTF
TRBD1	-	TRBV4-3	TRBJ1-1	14	TGCGCCAGCAGCCATGGGACAGCGAACACTGAAGCTTTCTTT	CASSHGTANTEAFF
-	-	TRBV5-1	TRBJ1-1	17	TGCGCCAGCAGCTTGAGGTCCGAGGCCTACATGAACACTGAAGCTTTCTTT	CASSLRSEAYMNTEAFF
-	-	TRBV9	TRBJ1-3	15	TGTGCCAGCAGCGTTGACAGCTACTCTGGAAACACCATATATTTT	CASSVDSYSGNTIYF
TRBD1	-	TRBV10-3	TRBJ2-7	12	TGTGCCATTTCGGGACAGTACTACGAGCAGTACTTC	CAISGQYYEQYF
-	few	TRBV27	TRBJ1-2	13	TGTGCCAGCAGCTTGACCGGGGGCTATGGCTACACCTTC	CASSLTGGYGYTF
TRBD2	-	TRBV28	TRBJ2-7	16	TGTGCCAGCAGTTTGACTAGCGGGGGGACAAACTACGAGCAGTACTTC	CASSLTSGGTNYEQYF
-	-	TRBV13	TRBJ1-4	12	TGTGCCAGCAGCTCCCCGAAAGGAGAACTGTTTTTT	CASSSPKGELFF
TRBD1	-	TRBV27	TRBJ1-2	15	TGTGCCAGCAGTTCAACCGGGACAGGGTTTTATGGCTACACCTTC	CASSSTGTGFYGYTF
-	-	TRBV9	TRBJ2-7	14	TGTGCCAGCAGCGTAGGAGGACTATCCTACGAGCAGTACTTC	CASSVGGLSYEQYF
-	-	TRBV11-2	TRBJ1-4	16	TGTGCCAGCAGCTTAGATTATGCCAGGTTAAATGAAAAACTGTTTTTT	CASSLDYARLNEKLFF
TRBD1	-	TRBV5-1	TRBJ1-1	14	TGCGCCAGCAGCTCGGGACAGGGGGCACCTGAAGCTTTCTTT	CASSSGQGAPEAFF
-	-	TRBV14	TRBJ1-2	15	TGTGCCAGCAGCCAATCCGCCAGGGGTGGGTATGGCTACACCTTC	CASSQSARGGYGYTF
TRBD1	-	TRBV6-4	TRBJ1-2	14	TGTGCCAGCAGTGCGGCAGGGGGGAGTTATGGCTACACCTTC	CASSAAGGSYGYTF
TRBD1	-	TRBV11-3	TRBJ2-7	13	TGTGCCAGCAGCTTAAGACAGGGGGACGAGCAGTACTTC	CASSLRQGDEQYF
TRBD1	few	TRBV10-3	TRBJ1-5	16	TGTGCCATCAGTGAGTCGGGGACAGGGCGGAATCAGCCCCAGCATTTT	CAISESGTGRNQPQHF
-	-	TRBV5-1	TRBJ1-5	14	TGCGCCAGCAGCTCCGAGGGGGTTGATCAGCCCCAGCATTTT	CASSSEGVDQPQHF
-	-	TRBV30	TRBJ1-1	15	TGTGCCTGGAGTGTAGCAGGTCCTGCTGACACTGAAGCTTTCTTT	CAWSVAGPADTEAFF
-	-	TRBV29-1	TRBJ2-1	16	TGCAGCGCGGAAGCTAGGGGCGGATACTCCTACAATGAGCAGTTCTTC	CSAEARGGYSYNEQFF
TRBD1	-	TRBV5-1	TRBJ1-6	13	TGCGCCAGCCGGGACAGGGATAATTCACCCCTCCACTTT	CASRDRDNSPLHF
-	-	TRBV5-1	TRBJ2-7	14	TGCGCCAGCAGCGTCCAGGGTATGGGCTACGAGCAGTACTTC	CASSVQGMGYEQYF